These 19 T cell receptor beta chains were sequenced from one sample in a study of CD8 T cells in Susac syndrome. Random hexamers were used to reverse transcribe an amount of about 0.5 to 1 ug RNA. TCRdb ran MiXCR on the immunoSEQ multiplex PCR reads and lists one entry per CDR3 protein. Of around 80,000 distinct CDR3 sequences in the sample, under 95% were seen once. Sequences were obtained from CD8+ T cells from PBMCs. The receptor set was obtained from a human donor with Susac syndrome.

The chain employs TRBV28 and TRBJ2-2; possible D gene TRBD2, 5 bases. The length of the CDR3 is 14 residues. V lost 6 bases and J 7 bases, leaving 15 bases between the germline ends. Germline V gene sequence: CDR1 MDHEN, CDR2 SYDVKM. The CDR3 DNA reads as TGTGCCAGCAGCCCAGACATGGGGAGCGGGGAGCTGTTTTTT. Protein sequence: CASSPDMGSGELFF.

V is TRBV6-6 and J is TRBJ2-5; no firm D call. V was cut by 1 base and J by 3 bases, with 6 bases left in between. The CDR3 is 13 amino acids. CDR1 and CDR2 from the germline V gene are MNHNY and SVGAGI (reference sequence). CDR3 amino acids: CASSYWAKETQYF. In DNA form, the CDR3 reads TGTGCCAGCAGTTACTGGGCGAAAGAGACCCAGTACTTC.

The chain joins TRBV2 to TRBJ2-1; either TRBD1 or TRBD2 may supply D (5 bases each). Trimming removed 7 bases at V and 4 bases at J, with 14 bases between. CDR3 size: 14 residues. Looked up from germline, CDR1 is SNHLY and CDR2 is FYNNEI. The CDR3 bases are TGTGCCAGCAAAGAGGGGCTAGGATACAATGAGCAGTTCTTC. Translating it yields CASKEGLGYNEQFF.

The CDR3 is CASSQEGTGEGYTF. The CDR3 DNA reads TGCGCCAGCAGCCAAGAAGGGACAGGGGAAGGCTACACCTTC. The rearrangement joins TRBV4-3 to TRBJ1-2, with TRBD1 matching over 10 bases. Per the germline V gene, CDR1 is LGHNA and CDR2 is YSLEER. This CDR3 is built from 14 residues. Losses at the gene ends were 0 bases for V and 8 bases for J; bases not matched to a gene: 3.

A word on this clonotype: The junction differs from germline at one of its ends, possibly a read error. The CDR3 sequence: CASSPGTSGSFNGEQFF. CDR3 DNA sequence: TGTGCCAGCAGCCCGGGGACTAGCGGGAGCTTTAACGGTGAGCAGTTTTTC. This rearrangement joins TRBV11-2 to TRBJ2-1; 14 nucleotides agree with TRBD2. The CDR3 spans 17 residues. Germline CDR1 is SGHAT and CDR2 is FQNNGV.

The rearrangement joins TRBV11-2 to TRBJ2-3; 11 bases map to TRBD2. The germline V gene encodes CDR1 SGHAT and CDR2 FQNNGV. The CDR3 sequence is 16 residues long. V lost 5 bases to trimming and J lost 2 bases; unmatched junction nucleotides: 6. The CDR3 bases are TGTGCCAGCAGCCAGACTAGCGGGACCATCACAGATACGCAGTATTTT. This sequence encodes CASSQTSGTITDTQYF.

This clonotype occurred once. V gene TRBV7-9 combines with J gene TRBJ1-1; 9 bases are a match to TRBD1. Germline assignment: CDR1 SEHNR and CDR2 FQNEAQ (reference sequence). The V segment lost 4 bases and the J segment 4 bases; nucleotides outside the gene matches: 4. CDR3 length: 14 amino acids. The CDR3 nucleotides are TGTGCCAGCAGCTGGGAGACAGGGGGCACTGAAGCTTTCTTT. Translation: CASSWETGGTEAFF.

The CDR3 DNA reads as TGCAGTGCTAGGAGGACAGGACAGACTAACTATGGCTACACCTTC. Translated, it gives CSARRTGQTNYGYTF. The J gene is TRBJ1-2, the V gene TRBV20-1; 7 positions agree with TRBD1. V trimming: 3 bases; J trimming: 0 bases; junction bases outside the gene matches: 7. The germline V gene has CDR1 DFQATT and CDR2 SNEGSKA (reference sequence). The CDR3 consists of 15 residues.

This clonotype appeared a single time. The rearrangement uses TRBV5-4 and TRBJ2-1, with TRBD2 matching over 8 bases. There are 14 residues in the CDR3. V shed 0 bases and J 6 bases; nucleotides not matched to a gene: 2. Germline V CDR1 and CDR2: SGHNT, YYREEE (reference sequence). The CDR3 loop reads CASSLGGTSNEQFF. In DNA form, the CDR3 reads TGTGCCAGCAGCTTGGGTGGGACTAGCAATGAGCAGTTCTTC.

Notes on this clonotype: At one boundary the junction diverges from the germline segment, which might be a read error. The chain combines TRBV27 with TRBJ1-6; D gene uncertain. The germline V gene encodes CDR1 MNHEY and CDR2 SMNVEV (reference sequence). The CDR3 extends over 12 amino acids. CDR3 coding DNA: TGTGCCAGCAGAACCAGCAATTCACCCCCCCACTTT. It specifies CASRTSNSPPHF.

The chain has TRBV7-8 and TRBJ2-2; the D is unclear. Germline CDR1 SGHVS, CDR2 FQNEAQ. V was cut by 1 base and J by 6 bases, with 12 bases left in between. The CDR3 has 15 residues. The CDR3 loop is CASSLVQVPSGELFF. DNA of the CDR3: TGTGCCAGCAGCTTAGTTCAGGTCCCATCCGGGGAGCTGTTTTTT.

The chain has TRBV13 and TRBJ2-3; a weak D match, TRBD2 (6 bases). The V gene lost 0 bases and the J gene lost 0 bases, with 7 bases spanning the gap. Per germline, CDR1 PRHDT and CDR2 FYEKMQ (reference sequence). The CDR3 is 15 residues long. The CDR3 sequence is CASSLGRGSTDTQYF. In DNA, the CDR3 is TGTGCCAGCAGCTTAGGACGGGGGAGCACAGATACGCAGTATTTT.

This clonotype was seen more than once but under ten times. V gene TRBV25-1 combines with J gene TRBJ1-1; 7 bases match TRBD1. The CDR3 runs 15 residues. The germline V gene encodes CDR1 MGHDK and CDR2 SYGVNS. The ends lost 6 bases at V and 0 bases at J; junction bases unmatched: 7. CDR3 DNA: TGTGCCAGCAGAGCGACAGGGATTATGAACACTGAAGCTTTCTTT. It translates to CASRATGIMNTEAFF.

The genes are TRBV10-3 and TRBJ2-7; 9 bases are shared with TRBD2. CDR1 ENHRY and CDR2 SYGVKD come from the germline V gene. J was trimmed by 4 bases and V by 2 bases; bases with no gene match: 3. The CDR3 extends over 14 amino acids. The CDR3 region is CAISERLADYEQYF. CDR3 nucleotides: TGTGCCATCAGTGAGAGACTAGCGGATTACGAGCAGTACTTC.

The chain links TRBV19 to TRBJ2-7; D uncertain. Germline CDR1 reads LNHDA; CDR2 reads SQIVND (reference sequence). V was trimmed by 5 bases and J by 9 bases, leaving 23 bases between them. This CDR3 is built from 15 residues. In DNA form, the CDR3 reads TGTGCCAGTAGTCCCGTTTACAGCGCAGCATCGGGGCAGTACTTC. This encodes CASSPVYSAASGQYF.

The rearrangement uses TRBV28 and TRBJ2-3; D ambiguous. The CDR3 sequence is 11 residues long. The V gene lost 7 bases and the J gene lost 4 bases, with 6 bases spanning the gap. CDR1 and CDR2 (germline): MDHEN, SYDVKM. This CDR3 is CASTRSDTQYF. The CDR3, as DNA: TGTGCCAGCACCCGGTCAGATACGCAGTATTTT.

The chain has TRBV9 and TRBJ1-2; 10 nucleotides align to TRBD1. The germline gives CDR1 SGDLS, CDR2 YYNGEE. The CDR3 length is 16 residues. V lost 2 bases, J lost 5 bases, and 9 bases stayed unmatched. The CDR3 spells CASSVSRDRGSYGYTF. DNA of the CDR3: TGTGCCAGCAGCGTTAGCCGGGACAGGGGCAGTTATGGCTACACCTTC.

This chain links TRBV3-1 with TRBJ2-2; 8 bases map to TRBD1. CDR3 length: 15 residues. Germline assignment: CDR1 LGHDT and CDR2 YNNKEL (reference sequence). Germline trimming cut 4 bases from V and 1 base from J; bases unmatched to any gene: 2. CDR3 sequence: CASSPGGRNTGELFF. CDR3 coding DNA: TGTGCCAGCAGCCCAGGGGGCAGGAACACCGGGGAGCTGTTTTTT.

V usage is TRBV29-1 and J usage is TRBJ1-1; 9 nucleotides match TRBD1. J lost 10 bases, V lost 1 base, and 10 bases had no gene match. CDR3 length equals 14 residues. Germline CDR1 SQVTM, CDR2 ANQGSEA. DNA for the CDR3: TGCAGCGTTGAAGTTAGGGACAGGGTGTTGGTAGCTTTCTTT. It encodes CSVEVRDRVLVAFF.